This T cell receptor (beta chain) was sequenced during a study of blood T cell repertoires in COVID-19. On the study more broadly: Acute and convalescent COVID-19 specimens originated in the United States, Italy and Spain. In each case, the material was cDNA or gDNA derived from T cells, B-cell-depleted T cells, or PBMCs.

Authors' data handling: Nucleated cell counts were estimated from reference gene primer amplification. Sequencing was performed with immunoSEQ multiplex PCR; in TCRdb, only in-frame clones are kept and a portion is missing. That table is the source of V, J and clone size, and D and trimming were worked out from the DNA. The table records around 100,000 clones, about 90% of them present only once. Between the trimmed V and J ends, which lost 2 bases and 0 bases, there was a span of 8 bases. Germline V gene lookup returns CDR1 MNHNY and CDR2 SVGAGI (reference sequence). The CDR3 runs to 15 residues. V usage is TRBV6-6 and J usage is TRBJ1-5; D is unresolved. This clonotype was sampled from a man aged 25-45 years in a cohort sampled during active COVID-19. Sequenced material: peripheral blood. The CDR3 DNA reads as TGTGCCAGCAGTTACGGGCAGCCTAGCAATCAGCCCCAGCATTTT. Amino acids: CASSYGQPSNQPQHF.